Following are 20 T cell receptor beta chains from one sample sequenced in a study of cytomegalovirus exposure and HLA in healthy donors. Use of 60 Vbeta and 13 Jbeta primers characterized the PCR. Only in-frame clones appear in the TCRdb table, and some are missing; sequencing was by immunoSEQ multiplex PCR. The sample consists of 110,000 to 150,000 clones, 70% to 80% of them appearing once. The sequenced sample consisted of PBMCs. Receptors originate from a female donor in good health and CMV-seronegative.

The rearrangement links TRBV11-2 to TRBJ2-7, with a weak D call TRBD1 (5 bases). This CDR3 has 14 residues. CDR1 is SGHAT and CDR2 is FQNNGV in the germline V gene. V was cut by 1 base and J by 4 bases, with 11 bases left in between. The CDR3 DNA reads TGTGCCAGCAGCTTAGTTTCCAGGGCTTACGAGCAGTACTTC. Protein product: CASSLVSRAYEQYF.

This clone was observed once. The chain employs TRBV2 and TRBJ2-7, with TRBD1 matching 8 bases. The CDR3 has 15 residues. Germline values: CDR1 SNHLY, CDR2 FYNNEI. Germline trimming cut 1 base from V and 2 bases from J; bases unmatched to any gene: 4. The chain's CDR3 is CASSEGVTGAYEQYF. The DNA of the CDR3 is TGTGCCAGCAGTGAAGGGGTGACAGGGGCCTACGAGCAGTACTTC. Full variable domain (outside the CDR3, taken from reference TRBV2 and TRBJ2-7): EPEVTQTPSHQVTQMGQEVILRCVPISNHLYFYWYRQILGQKVEFLVSFYNNEISEKSEIFDDQFSVERPDGSNFTLKIRSTKLEDSAMYFCASSEGVTGAYEQYFGPGTRLTVT.

V usage is TRBV5-8 and J usage is TRBJ2-1; TRBD2 aligns across 11 bases. CDR3 length: 12 amino acids. The J segment lost 13 bases and the V segment lost 2 bases, leaving 2 bases of the junction unmatched. Germline assignment: CDR1 SGHTS and CDR2 YDEGEE. Here the CDR3 DNA reads TGTGCCAGCAGCTTTAGCGGGGGGGACCAGTTCTTC. It translates to CASSFSGGDQFF. The whole variable domain, remainder taken from reference TRBV5-8 and TRBJ2-1, is EAGVTQSPTHLIKTRGQQATLRCSPISGHTSVYWYQQALGLGLQFLLWYDEGEERNRGNFPPRFSGRQFPNYSSELNVNALELEDSALYLCASSFSGGDQFFGPGTRLTVL.

The J gene is TRBJ1-1, the V gene TRBV25-1; D might be TRBD1 (6 bases). CDR1 is MGHDK and CDR2 is SYGVNS in the germline V gene. The V end lost 5 bases, the J end lost 7 bases, and 14 bases lay between the germline ends. This CDR3 spans 13 amino acids. DNA for the CDR3: TGTGCCAGCAGTCCGCGAGGGGGTTTTGAAGCTTTCTTT. Protein: CASSPRGGFEAFF.

The J gene is TRBJ1-6, the V gene TRBV30; D is ambiguous. Trimming took off 1 base at V and 10 bases at J, with 11 bases between the two ends. Looked up from germline, CDR1 is GTSNPN and CDR2 is SVGIG (reference sequence). CDR3 length: 13 amino acids. DNA for the CDR3: TGTGCCTGGAGTGGGACTGCTTGGTCACCCCTCCACTTT. Protein product: CAWSGTAWSPLHF.

The rearrangement links TRBV6-1 to TRBJ2-1; 8 nucleotides agree with TRBD2. J lost 4 bases, V lost 5 bases, and 4 bases had no gene match. Germline lookup yields CDR1 MNHNS and CDR2 SASEGT. The CDR3 is 14 amino acids. CDR3: CASSPGTSYNEQFF. In nucleotides, the CDR3 is TGTGCCAGCAGTCCCGGGACTAGTTACAATGAGCAGTTCTTC.

The chain employs TRBV7-2 and TRBJ2-5; 11 nucleotides align to TRBD2. CDR3 length equals 15 residues. J lost 2 bases, V lost 6 bases, and 5 bases had no gene match. CDR1 SGHTA and CDR2 FQGNSA come from the germline V gene. CDR3 bases: TGTGCCAGCAGAAAAGGGACTAGCGGACAAGAGACCCAGTACTTC. It is translated as CASRKGTSGQETQYF.

The chain links TRBV2 to TRBJ1-2; TRBD1 might be the D (5 bases). The length of the CDR3 is 11 residues. Germline V gene lookup returns CDR1 SNHLY and CDR2 FYNNEI. V lost 7 bases and J lost 6, with 9 bases in between. The CDR3, as DNA: TGTGCCAGCAAGACAGCCCATGGCTACACCTTC. Translating it yields CASKTAHGYTF.

The chain is built from TRBV6-5 and TRBJ2-2; D not resolved. The V and J ends lost 7 bases and 0 bases respectively, with 12 bases between them. Germline V gives CDR1 MNHEY, CDR2 SVGAGI. The CDR3 length is 15 residues. CDR3 in amino acids: CASTQVTANTGELFF. CDR3 nucleotide sequence: TGTGCCAGCACCCAGGTTACAGCGAACACCGGGGAGCTGTTTTTT.

This clone appeared once. This chain joins TRBV7-9 and TRBJ2-1, with a possible D match to TRBD2 (5 bases). This CDR3 contains 15 residues. V lost 2 bases, J lost 6 bases, and 14 bases lay in between. Germline-derived CDR1 and CDR2 are SEHNR and FQNEAQ (reference sequence). The CDR3 coding sequence is TGTGCCAGCAGCTTACAAGTAGCGACCCCCAATGAGCAGTTCTTC. Amino acids: CASSLQVATPNEQFF. The whole variable domain, filled in from reference TRBV7-9 and TRBJ2-1, reads DTGVSQNPRHKITKRGQNVTFRCDPISEHNRLYWYRQTLGQGPEFLTYFQNEAQLEKSRLLSDRFSAERPKGSFSTLEIQRTEQGDSAMYLCASSLQVATPNEQFFGPGTRLTVL.

The chain links TRBV11-3 to TRBJ2-7, with D possibly matching TRBD2 (5 bases). The CDR3 extends over 14 amino acids. CDR1 is SGHNT, CDR2 YENEEA, per germline. Between the trimmed V and J ends, which lost 2 bases and 1 base, there was a span of 9 bases. The CDR3 DNA reads as TGTGCCAGCAGCTTAACTAGTGGGTCCTACGAGCAGTACTTC. Protein: CASSLTSGSYEQYF.

This rearrangement joins TRBV10-1 to TRBJ2-3; D ambiguous. The V end lost 5 bases, the J end lost 1 base, and 7 bases lay between the germline ends. Germline CDR1 and CDR2: WNHNN and SYGVQD (reference sequence). This CDR3 region has 13 residues. The CDR3 spells CASSIVGTDTQYF. For the CDR3, the DNA is TGCGCCAGCAGTATCGTCGGCACAGATACGCAGTATTTT.

The chain joins TRBV4-3 to TRBJ1-1; TRBD1 matches 7 bases. Trimming removed 2 bases from V and 7 bases from J; junction bases left unmatched: 13. This CDR3 has 16 amino acids. CDR1 and CDR2 from the germline V gene are LGHNA and YSLEER. CDR3 DNA: TGCGCCAGCAGCCAAATGAACAGGGGCCCCCGCAGTGAAGCTTTCTTT. Encoded protein: CASSQMNRGPRSEAFF.

This clone occurred a few times. V gene TRBV21-1 combines with J gene TRBJ1-5; the table's D gene call, TRBD1, was not cross checked with the DNA. TRBV21-1 is annotated as a pseudogene. This CDR3 comprises 13 residues. The CDR3 protein is CASRGTGNQPQHF. The CDR3 coding sequence is TGTGCCAGCAGAGGGACAGGGAATCAGCCCCAGCATTTT.

This clone was observed a single time. This chain links TRBV30 with TRBJ1-2; TRBD1 matches 7 bases. CDR1 and CDR2 from the germline V gene are GTSNPN and SVGIG (reference sequence). The CDR3 sequence is 14 residues long. Trimming removed 2 bases from V and 6 bases from J; junction bases left unmatched: 9. Here the CDR3 reads CAWSSTGETNGYTF. The CDR3 DNA sequence: TGTGCCTGGAGTAGTACAGGGGAAACTAATGGCTACACCTTC.

This clone was picked up one time. The V call is TRBV4-1, the J call TRBJ2-7; 9 bases align to TRBD1. Per germline, CDR1 MGHRA and CDR2 YSYEKL. V shed 2 bases, J shed 0 bases, and the junction held 8 bases outside the gene matches. The CDR3 covers 17 residues. The CDR3 loop is CASSQYAGTGNSYEQYF. As DNA, the CDR3 is TGCGCCAGCAGCCAATACGCGGGGACAGGGAACTCCTACGAGCAGTACTTC.

The chain recombines TRBV7-6 with TRBJ2-3; TRBD2 agrees at 10 bases. CDR1 is SGHVS, CDR2 FNYEAQ, per germline. Trimming removed 4 bases from V and 1 base from J; junction bases left unmatched: 8. CDR3 length: 17 amino acids. DNA of the CDR3: TGTGCCAGCAGCTCCTCGGTAGCGGGAGGTGGCACAGATACGCAGTATTTT. This codes for CASSSSVAGGGTDTQYF.

With respect to this clone: The sample holds other DNA sequences that translate to the same CDR3. The rearrangement uses TRBV28 and TRBJ2-4; D remains ambiguous. Germline-derived CDR1 and CDR2 are MDHEN and SYDVKM. V was shortened by 6 bases and J by 0 bases, with 9 bases between the two germline ends. The CDR3 runs to 14 residues. The CDR3 nucleotides read TGTGCCAGCAGCTTTCGGGTAGCCAAAAACATTCAGTACTTC. Translated: CASSFRVAKNIQYF.

V usage is TRBV15 and J usage is TRBJ1-4, with D uncertain. Trimming left V 0 bases short and J 8 bases short, with 10 bases between. Germline-derived CDR1 and CDR2 are LNHNV and YYDKDF (reference sequence). The CDR3 runs 14 residues. DNA for the CDR3: TGTGCCACCAGCAGAGATGGAGGGCGGGAAAAACTGTTTTTT. It specifies CATSRDGGREKLFF.

V and J are TRBV1 and TRBJ2-3; no check of the table's D call, TRBD2, against the DNA was made. TRBV1 is a pseudogene locus. The CDR3 is made up of 13 amino acids. The CDR3 sequence is CTSSQDPSNTQYF. The CDR3 DNA reads as TGCACCAGCAGCCAAGATCCCTCTAATACGCAGTATTTT.